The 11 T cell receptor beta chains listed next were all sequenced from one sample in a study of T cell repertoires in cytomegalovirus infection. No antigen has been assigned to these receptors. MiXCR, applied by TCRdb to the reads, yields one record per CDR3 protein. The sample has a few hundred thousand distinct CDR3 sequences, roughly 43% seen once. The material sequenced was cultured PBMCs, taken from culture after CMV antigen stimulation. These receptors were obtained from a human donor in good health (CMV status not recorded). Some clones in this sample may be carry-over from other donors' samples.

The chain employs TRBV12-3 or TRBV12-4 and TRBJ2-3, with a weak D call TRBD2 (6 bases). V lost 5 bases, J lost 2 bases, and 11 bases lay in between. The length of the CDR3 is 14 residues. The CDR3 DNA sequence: TGTGCCAGCAGTCCGGGACTCACCACAGATACGCAGTATTTT. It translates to CASSPGLTTDTQYF.

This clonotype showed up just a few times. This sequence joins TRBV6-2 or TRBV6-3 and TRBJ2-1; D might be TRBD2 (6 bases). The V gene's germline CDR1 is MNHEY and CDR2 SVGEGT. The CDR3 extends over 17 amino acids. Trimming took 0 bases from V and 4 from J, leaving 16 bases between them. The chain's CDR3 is CASSYSREVAEYNEQFF. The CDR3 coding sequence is TGTGCCAGCAGTTACTCGAGGGAAGTAGCGGAATACAATGAGCAGTTCTTC.

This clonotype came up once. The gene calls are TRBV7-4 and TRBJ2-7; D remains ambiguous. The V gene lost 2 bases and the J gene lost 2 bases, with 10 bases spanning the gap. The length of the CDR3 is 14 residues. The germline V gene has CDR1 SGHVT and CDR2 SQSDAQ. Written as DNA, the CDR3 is TGTGCCAGCAGCTTATCGGCTGCGACCTACGAGCAGTACTTC. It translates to CASSLSAATYEQYF. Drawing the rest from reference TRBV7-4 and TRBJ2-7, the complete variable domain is GAGVSQSPRYKVAKRGRDVALRCDSISGHVTLYWYRQTLGQGSEVLTYSQSDAQRDKSGRPSGRFSAERPERSVSTLKIQRTEQGDSAVYLCASSLSAATYEQYFGPGTRLTVT.

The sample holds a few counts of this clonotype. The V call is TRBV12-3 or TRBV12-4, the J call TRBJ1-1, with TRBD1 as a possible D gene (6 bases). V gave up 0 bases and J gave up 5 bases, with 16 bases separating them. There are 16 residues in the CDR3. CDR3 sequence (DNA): TGTGCCAGCAGTTTAGCGGTTTGGGGGCGCGGGACTGAAGCTTTCTTT. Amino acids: CASSLAVWGRGTEAFF.

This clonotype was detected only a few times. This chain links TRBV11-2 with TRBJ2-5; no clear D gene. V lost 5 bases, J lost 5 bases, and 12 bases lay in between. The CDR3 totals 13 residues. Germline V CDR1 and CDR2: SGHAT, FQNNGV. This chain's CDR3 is CASSPRWRETQYF. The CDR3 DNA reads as TGTGCCAGCAGCCCCCGGTGGCGGGAGACCCAGTACTTC.

CDR3 coding DNA: TGCAGTGCTAGATTTCGGACAGGTGACTATGGCTACACCTTC. Its protein is CSARFRTGDYGYTF. The chain employs TRBV20-1 and TRBJ1-2; 7 bases fit TRBD1. V lost 2 bases and J lost 3; bases outside the gene matches: 6. Germline CDR1 is DFQATT and CDR2 is SNEGSKA (reference sequence). The CDR3 spans 14 residues.

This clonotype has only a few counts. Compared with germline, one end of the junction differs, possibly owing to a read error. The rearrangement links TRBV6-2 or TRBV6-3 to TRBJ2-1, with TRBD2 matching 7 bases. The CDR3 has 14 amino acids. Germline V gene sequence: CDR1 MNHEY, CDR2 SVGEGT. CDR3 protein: CASSDRLALNGQFF. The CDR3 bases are TGTGCCAGCAGTGATAGACTAGCCCTAAATGGGCAGTTCTTC.

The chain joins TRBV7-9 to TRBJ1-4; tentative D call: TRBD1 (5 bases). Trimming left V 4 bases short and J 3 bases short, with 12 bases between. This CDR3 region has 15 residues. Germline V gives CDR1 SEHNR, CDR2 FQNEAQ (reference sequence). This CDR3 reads CASSSQGSPNEKLFF. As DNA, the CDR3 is TGTGCCAGCAGCTCGCAGGGATCCCCTAATGAAAAACTGTTTTTT.

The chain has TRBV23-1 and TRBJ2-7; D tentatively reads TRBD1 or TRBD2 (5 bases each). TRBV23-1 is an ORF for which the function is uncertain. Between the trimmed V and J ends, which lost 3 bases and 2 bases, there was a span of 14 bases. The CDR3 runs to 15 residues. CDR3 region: CASSQYWDGTYEQYF. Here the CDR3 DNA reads TGCGCCAGCAGTCAGTACTGGGACGGTACCTACGAGCAGTACTTC.

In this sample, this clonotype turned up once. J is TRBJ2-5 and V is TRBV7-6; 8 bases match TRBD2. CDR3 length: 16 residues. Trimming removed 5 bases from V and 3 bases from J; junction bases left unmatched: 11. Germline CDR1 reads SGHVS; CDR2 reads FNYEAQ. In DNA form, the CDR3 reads TGTGCCAGCAGCCAGATAGCGGCGCGGGGGGAAGAGACCCAGTACTTC. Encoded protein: CASSQIAARGEETQYF.

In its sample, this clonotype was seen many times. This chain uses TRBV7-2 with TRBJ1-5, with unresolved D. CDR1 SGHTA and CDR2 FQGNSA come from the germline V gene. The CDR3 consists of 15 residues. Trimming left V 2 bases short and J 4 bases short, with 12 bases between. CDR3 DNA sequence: TGTGCCAGCAGCTTAAGTTCAGTTTCGAATCAGCCCCAGCATTTT. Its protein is CASSLSSVSNQPQHF.